This TCR beta chain stems from a study of esophageal squamous cell carcinoma under preoperative chemotherapy. Study overall: TCR repertoires were profiled from both peripheral blood T cells and tumor-infiltrating lymphocytes. Whole-study findings and limits: Abundant clones tended to shrink rather than expand after paclitaxel-nedaplatin. Peripheral T cells showed a significant TCR diversity increase after chemotherapy, unlike tumor-infiltrating lymphocytes.

This CDR3 has 16 amino acids. CDR1 is SGHVS and CDR2 is FNYEAQ in the germline V gene. V gave up 1 base and J gave up 6 bases, with 15 bases separating them. MiXCR, applied by TCRdb to the PCR reads, yields one record per CDR3 protein. The data contain roughly 15,000 distinct CDR3 sequences, 60% of them singletons. The time point was: before preoperative PTX-NDP chemotherapy. Before surgery, patients were given preoperative paclitaxel-nedaplatin chemotherapy. Many counts were recorded for this clonotype. Its target is not known. The gene calls are TRBV7-6 and TRBJ2-2; D is possibly TRBD1 (6 bases). The TCR was taken from a human donor with esophageal squamous cell carcinoma. The donor label of this sample is uncertain. Sampling was performed from a patient given preoperative chemotherapy. Written as DNA, the CDR3 is TGTGCCAGCAGCTTAGACACAGGGCTCGGGGCCGGGGAGCTGTTTTTT. Residues: CASSLDTGLGAGELFF. Together with reference TRBV7-6 and TRBJ2-2, the CDR3 gives the full variable domain: GAGVSQSPRYKVTKRGQDVALRCDPISGHVSLYWYRQALGQGPEFLTYFNYEAQQDKSGLPNDRFSAERPEGSISTLTIQRTEQRDSAMYRCASSLDTGLGAGELFFGEGSRLTVL.